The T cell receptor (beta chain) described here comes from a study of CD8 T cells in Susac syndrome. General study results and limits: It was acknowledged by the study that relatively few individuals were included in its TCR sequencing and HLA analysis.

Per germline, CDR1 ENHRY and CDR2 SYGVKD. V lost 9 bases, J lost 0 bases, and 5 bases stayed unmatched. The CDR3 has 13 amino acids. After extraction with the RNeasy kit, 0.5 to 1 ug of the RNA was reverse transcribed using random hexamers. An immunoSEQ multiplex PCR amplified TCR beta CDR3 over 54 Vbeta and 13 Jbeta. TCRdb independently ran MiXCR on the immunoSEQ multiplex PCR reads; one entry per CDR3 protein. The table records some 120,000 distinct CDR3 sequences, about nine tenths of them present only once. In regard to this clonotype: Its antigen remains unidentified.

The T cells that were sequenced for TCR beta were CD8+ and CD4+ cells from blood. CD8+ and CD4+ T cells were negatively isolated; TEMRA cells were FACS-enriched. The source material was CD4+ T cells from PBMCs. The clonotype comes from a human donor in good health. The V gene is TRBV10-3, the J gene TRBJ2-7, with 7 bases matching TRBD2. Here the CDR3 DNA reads TGTGCCATTAGGACGGGGGGCTCCTACGAGCAGTACTTC. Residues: CAIRTGGSYEQYF.